This is a list of T cell receptor beta chains from one sample in a study of CD8 T cells in Susac syndrome. Each CDR3 protein gets one entry after TCRdb re-called the immunoSEQ multiplex PCR reads with MiXCR. The sample includes about 180,000 distinct CDR3 sequences, over 90% of them seen just once. Input material: CD4+ T cells from PBMCs. The receptors were gathered from a human donor with Susac syndrome. CDR3s include the opening cysteine and the closing phenylalanine or tryptophan. Fields, in order: clone size, D gene, J gene, V gene, CDR3 DNA, CDR3 protein. A D gene is named only where the DNA matches it firmly. The size of a clone is reported for some rows only, either as once, few or many, or as a class for expanded clones.

once | TRBD1 | TRBJ1-5 | TRBV10-2 | TGCGCCAGCAGCGACAGGGGCCAGCCCCAGCATTTT | CASSDRGQPQHF
NA | NA | TRBJ2-1 | TRBV5-1 | TGCGCCAGCACTCCTCGAAGTGATAGTGATGAGCAGTTCTTC | CASTPRSDSDEQFF
NA | TRBD1 | TRBJ1-5 | TRBV18 | TGTGCCAGCTCACCTTCAACAGGGGATCATCAGCCCCAGCATTTT | CASSPSTGDHQPQHF
NA | TRBD2 | TRBJ2-3 | TRBV29-1 | TGCAGCGTTGAGGGGACTAGCGGTACAGATACGCAGTATTTT | CSVEGTSGTDTQYF
NA | NA | TRBJ2-7 | TRBV25-1 | TGTGCCAGCAGAGGACAGAGCTCCTACGAGCAGTACTTC | CASRGQSSYEQYF
NA | TRBD1 | TRBJ2-1 | TRBV12-3/TRBV12-4 | TGTGCCAGCAGCCCCCCCGCGGGCAGGGGGAATGAGCAGTTCTTC | CASSPPAGRGNEQFF
NA | NA | TRBJ1-1 | TRBV7-2 | TGTGCCAGCAGCTTAGCTTCGAGGGGGGCTAACACTGAAGCTTTCTTT | CASSLASRGANTEAFF
NA | NA | TRBJ2-3 | TRBV27 | TGTGCCAGCAGACCCCAGTACACAGATACGCAGTATTTT | CASRPQYTDTQYF
once | TRBD1 | TRBJ1-3 | TRBV7-2 | TGTGCCAGCAGCCACAGACAGAACAGGGGGAGTGGAAACACCATATATTTT | CASSHRQNRGSGNTIYF
NA | NA | TRBJ1-4 | TRBV29-1 | TGCAGCGCAGCGAGCGGGGGGGATGAAAAACTGTTTTTT | CSAASGGDEKLFF
NA | NA | TRBJ2-5 | TRBV10-2 | TGCGCCAGCAGCGGGACTTGGGAGACGACCCAGTACTTC | CASSGTWETTQYF
NA | NA | TRBJ2-7 | TRBV4-3 | TGCGCCAGCAGCCAGCAGGGGACACGCGAGCAGTACTTC | CASSQQGTREQYF
NA | TRBD2 | TRBJ2-1 | TRBV2 | TGTGCCAGCAGTTCGTCCGGGACTAGCGGATTTTATGAGCAGTTCTTC | CASSSSGTSGFYEQFF
NA | NA | TRBJ1-1 | TRBV5-1 | TGCGCCAGCAGCTTGGCCCCAGCGCTGAACACTGAAGCTTTCTTT | CASSLAPALNTEAFF
NA | TRBD2 | TRBJ2-5 | TRBV7-7 | TGTGCTAGCGCACCGGGGGGGTACCAAGAGACCCAGTACTTC | CASAPGGYQETQYF
NA | NA | TRBJ2-7 | TRBV5-4 | TGTGCCAGCAGCCCTGACTTGAGAAGCTCCTACGAGCAGTACTTC | CASSPDLRSSYEQYF
once | NA | TRBJ2-1 | TRBV5-4 | TGTGCCAGCAGCTTTCGGCTAGAGCTGTACAATGAGCAGTTCTTC | CASSFRLELYNEQFF
NA | NA | TRBJ2-1 | TRBV20-1 | TGCAGTGCTAGGCCGACAACCTACAATGAGCAGTTCTTC | CSARPTTYNEQFF
NA | NA | TRBJ2-5 | TRBV5-1 | TGCGCCAGCAGCTATGAGACCGGGACGATTGGGACCCAGTACTTC | CASSYETGTIGTQYF
NA | TRBD1 | TRBJ1-5 | TRBV27 | TGTGCCAGCAGTTCAGGGGGGGGACGGTATAGCAATCAGCCCCAGCATTTT | CASSSGGGRYSNQPQHF
NA | NA | TRBJ1-1 | TRBV6-6 | TGTGCCAGCAGTCGTCAAAACGCGACGAACACTGAAGCTTTCTTT | CASSRQNATNTEAFF
NA | NA | TRBJ2-5 | TRBV12-3/TRBV12-4 | TGTGCCAGCAGTTCCGCGGAGAACCCAGAGACCCAGTACTTC | CASSSAENPETQYF
NA | NA | TRBJ1-2 | TRBV15 | TGTGCCACCAGCATCGGGGCCGCTAACTATGGCTACACCTTC | CATSIGAANYGYTF